This T cell receptor (beta chain) comes out of a study of blood T cell repertoires in COVID-19 (dated by TCRdb to 2018 to 2021). About the full investigation: Collaborator samples came from the United States, Italy and Spain and covered acute and convalescent phases of COVID-19. The material from the prospective study consisted of cDNA or gDNA derived from T cells, B-cell-depleted T cells, or PBMCs. Deeply sampled blood TCRbeta repertoires from subjects exposed to, actively infected with, or recovered from COVID-19 were included in the dataset. The repertoires were made available in a free public database intended to serve as a resource for research on the immune response to SARS-CoV-2. The samples were drawn from the first 160 participants of the ongoing ImmuneRACE study and from under 1,500 subjects provided by 6 global collaborators. Nearly every sample came with metadata listing a de-identified subject ID, COVID-19 status, age in years and sex. Where available, HLA class I and class II types were taken from metadata supplied by the sample provider and were not determined by assay-based typing. The paper as a whole reports these results and caveats: How much clinical and demographic metadata was included differed by source and by participant, and the metadata was provided uncurated.

The immunoSEQ Assay, a bias-controlled multiplex PCR, was used to amplify TCRbeta CDR3 regions from genomic DNA. Per the source publication's procedure: Within the assay, amplification of reference gene primers was used to estimate how many nucleated cells each sample contained. To quantify the absolute abundance of each unique TCRbeta CDR3 rearrangement, sequence reads were collapsed and filtered. Productive Simpson clonality was computed per sample as the square root of Simpson's diversity index over productive rearrangements. Held by TCRdb, this immuneACCESS table contains in-frame sequences only and omits some clones. Under half of the omission traces to an unresolved V gene where checked; the cause of the rest is unknown. D and trimming were read from the DNA, whereas the V and J calls and clone size are those reported in that table. A total of 100,000 to 140,000 clones appear in this sample, 60% to 85% of them only once. Jointly, the top ten make up around 4.4% of the sample.

A word on this clone: Its antigen remains unidentified. Per-base qualities were not stored, and no clone one base away is much larger.

Whole blood was collected in K2EDTA tubes by collaborating institutions according to the institutions' own protocols. For TCRbeta analysis, collaborators shipped samples in one of three forms: frozen whole blood, isolated PBMCs, or DNA extracted from either of those sample types. Looking up the germline V gene yields CDR1 SGHTA and CDR2 FQGNSA. Its CDR3 holds 15 amino acids, cysteine through phenylalanine. The entry retains the CDR3 DNA only, 45 bases that are in frame from base 1. Trimming takes 5 bases off V and 11 bases off J; junction bases not matched to a gene: 15. The sequence is built from TRBV7-2 and TRBJ1-1; 9 central nucleotides agree with TRBD1. What was sequenced was peripheral blood. This clonotype originated in a man between 65 and 85 years old with acute or convalescent COVID-19. The CDR3 protein: CASSTHTGGELAAFF. The DNA is as follows: TGTGCCAGCAGCACCCATACAGGGGGCGAACTCGCGGCTTTCTTT.